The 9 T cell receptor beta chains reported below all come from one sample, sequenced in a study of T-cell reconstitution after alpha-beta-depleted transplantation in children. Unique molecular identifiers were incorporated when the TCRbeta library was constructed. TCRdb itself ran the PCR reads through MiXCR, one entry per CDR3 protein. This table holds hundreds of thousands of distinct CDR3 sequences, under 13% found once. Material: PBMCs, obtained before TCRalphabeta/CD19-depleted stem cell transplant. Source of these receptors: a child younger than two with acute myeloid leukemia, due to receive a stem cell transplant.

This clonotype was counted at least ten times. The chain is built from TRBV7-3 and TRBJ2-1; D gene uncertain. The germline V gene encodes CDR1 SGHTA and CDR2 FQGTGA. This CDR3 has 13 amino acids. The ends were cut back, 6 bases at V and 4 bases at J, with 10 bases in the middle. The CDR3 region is CASSHDHYNEQFF. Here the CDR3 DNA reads TGTGCCAGCAGTCACGACCATTACAATGAGCAGTTCTTC.

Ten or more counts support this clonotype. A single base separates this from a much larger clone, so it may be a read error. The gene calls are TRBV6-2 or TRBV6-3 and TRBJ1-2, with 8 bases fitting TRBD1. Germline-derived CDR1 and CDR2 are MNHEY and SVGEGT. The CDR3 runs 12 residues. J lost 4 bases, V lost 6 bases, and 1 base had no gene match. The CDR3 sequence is CASSTGGYGYTF. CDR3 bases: TGTGCCAGCAGCACAGGGGGCTATGGCTACACCTTC.

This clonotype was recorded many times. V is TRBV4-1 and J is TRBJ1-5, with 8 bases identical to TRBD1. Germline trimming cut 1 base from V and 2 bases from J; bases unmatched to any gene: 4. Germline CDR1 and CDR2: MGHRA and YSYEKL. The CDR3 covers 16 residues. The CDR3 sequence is CASSQGLTGGNQPQHF. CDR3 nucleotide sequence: TGCGCCAGCAGCCAAGGCCTGACAGGGGGCAATCAGCCCCAGCATTTT.

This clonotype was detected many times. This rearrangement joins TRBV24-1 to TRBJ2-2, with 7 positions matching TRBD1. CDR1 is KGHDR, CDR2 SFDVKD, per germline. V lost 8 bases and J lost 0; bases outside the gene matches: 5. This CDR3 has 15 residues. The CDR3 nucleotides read TGTGCCACCACTCCGGGACAGACGAACACCGGGGAGCTGTTTTTT. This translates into CATTPGQTNTGELFF.

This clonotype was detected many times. CDR3 residues: CATRWDSEDTQYF. As DNA, the CDR3 is TGTGCCACCAGGTGGGATAGTGAAGATACGCAGTATTTT. The V gene is TRBV15, the J gene TRBJ2-3, with unresolved D. The CDR3 extends over 13 amino acids. Trimming removed 6 bases from V and 5 bases from J, with 12 bases in between. Looked up from germline, CDR1 is LNHNV and CDR2 is YYDKDF (reference sequence).

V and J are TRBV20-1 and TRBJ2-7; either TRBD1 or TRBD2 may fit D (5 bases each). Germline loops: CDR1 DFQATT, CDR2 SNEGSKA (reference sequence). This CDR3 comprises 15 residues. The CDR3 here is CCWGQAAGRSYEQYF. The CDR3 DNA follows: TGCTGCTGGGGCCAGGCTGCGGGCCGCTCCTACGAGCAGTACTTC.

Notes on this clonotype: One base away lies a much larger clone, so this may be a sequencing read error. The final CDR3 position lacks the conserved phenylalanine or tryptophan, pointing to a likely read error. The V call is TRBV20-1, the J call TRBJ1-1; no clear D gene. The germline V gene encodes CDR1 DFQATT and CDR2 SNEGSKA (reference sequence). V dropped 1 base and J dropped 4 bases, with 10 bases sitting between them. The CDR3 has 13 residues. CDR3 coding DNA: TGCAGTGCTAGAGTGCCCGCGGGCACTGAAGCTTTCATT. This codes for CSARVPAGTEAFI.

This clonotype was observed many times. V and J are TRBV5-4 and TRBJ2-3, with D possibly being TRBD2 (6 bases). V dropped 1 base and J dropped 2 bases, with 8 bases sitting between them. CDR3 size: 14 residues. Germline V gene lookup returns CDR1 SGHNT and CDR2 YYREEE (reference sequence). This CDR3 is CASSLQGLTDTQYF. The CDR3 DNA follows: TGTGCCAGCAGCTTGCAGGGACTCACAGATACGCAGTATTTT.

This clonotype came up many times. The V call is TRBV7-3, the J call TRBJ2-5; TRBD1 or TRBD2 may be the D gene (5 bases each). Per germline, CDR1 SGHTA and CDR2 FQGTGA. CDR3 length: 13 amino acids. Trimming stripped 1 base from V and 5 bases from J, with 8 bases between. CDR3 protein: CASSLIGGETQYF. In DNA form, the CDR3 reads TGTGCCAGCAGCTTAATTGGGGGTGAGACCCAGTACTTC.